This is a list of T cell receptor beta chains from one sample in a study of spatial heterogeneity in lung cancer. MiXCR, applied by TCRdb to the 5' RACE reads, yields one record per CDR3 protein. The table shows 82,000 or so distinct CDR3 sequences, with 10% to 15% occurring only once. The sequenced sample was PBMCs, obtained at surgery. All receptors derive from a male donor with early-stage non-small cell lung cancer. Each CDR3 is given with its conserved first and last residue. D genes are given only for firm matches. Part of the rows lack a size; the others show once, few, many or a class for expanded clones.

TRBJ1-2 | TRBV29-1 | - | - | CSALGRTYPYGYTF | TGCAGCGCCTTAGGGAGGACCTACCCCTATGGCTACACCTTC
TRBJ2-6 | TRBV10-3 | - | - | CAISQSSGANVLTF | TGTGCCATCAGTCAGAGCTCTGGGGCCAACGTCCTGACTTTC
TRBJ1-1 | TRBV5-1 | - | - | CASSLGAGLSEAFF | TGCGCCAGCAGCTTAGGAGCAGGTTTAAGTGAAGCTTTCTTT
TRBJ1-5 | TRBV4-1 | - | - | CASSQERGVWPQHF | TGCGCCAGCAGCCAAGAGAGGGGGGTATGGCCCCAGCATTTT
TRBJ2-3 | TRBV9 | few | TRBD2 | CASSFGLAESRTDTQYF | TGTGCCAGCAGCTTCGGACTAGCGGAGTCCCGCACAGATACGCAGTATTTT
TRBJ1-2 | TRBV14 | - | - | CASSQAGPINYGYTF | TGTGCCAGCAGCCAAGCGGGGCCCATTAACTATGGCTACACCTTC
TRBJ2-2 | TRBV6-5 | few | TRBD1 | CASSSRQGPGELFF | TGTGCCAGCAGTTCCCGACAGGGACCCGGGGAGCTGTTTTTT
TRBJ1-1 | TRBV30 | many | - | CAWSKGILLEAFF | TGTGCCTGGAGTAAGGGGATTTTGCTTGAAGCTTTCTTT
TRBJ1-1 | TRBV6-6 | many | TRBD1 | CASSLDRVTEAFF | TGTGCCAGCAGCCTAGACAGGGTCACTGAAGCTTTCTTT
TRBJ2-1 | TRBV29-1 | few | - | CSVGQGEPNEQFF | TGCAGCGTTGGGCAGGGAGAGCCTAATGAGCAGTTCTTC
TRBJ2-2 | TRBV12-3/TRBV12-4 | few | - | CASTSNTNTGELFF | TGTGCCAGCACCTCCAACACGAACACCGGGGAGCTGTTTTTT
TRBJ1-1 | TRBV29-1 | few | - | CSVEDSMGYTEAFF | TGCAGCGTTGAAGATTCGATGGGGTACACTGAAGCTTTCTTT
TRBJ1-2 | TRBV20-1 | many | - | CSASGGYGYTF | TGCAGTGCTAGCGGGGGCTATGGCTACACCTTC
TRBJ2-7 | TRBV7-2 | few | TRBD2 | CASSHTSGEGEEQYF | TGTGCCAGCAGCCATACTAGCGGGGAGGGCGAGGAGCAGTACTTC
TRBJ1-2 | TRBV5-1 | - | TRBD1 | CASSVQGQGEGYTF | TGCGCCAGCAGCGTACAAGGTCAGGGGGAGGGCTACACCTTC
TRBJ1-6 | TRBV29-1 | few | - | CSVEAVPNSPLHF | TGCAGCGTTGAGGCAGTTCCCAATTCACCCCTCCACTTT
TRBJ2-7 | TRBV9 | many | - | CASSVGTGSAYEQYF | TGTGCCAGCAGCGTAGGTACAGGGAGCGCCTACGAGCAGTACTTC
TRBJ2-3 | TRBV5-6 | few | TRBD2 | CASSGTSGSADTQYF | TGTGCCAGCAGCGGGACTAGCGGGAGTGCAGATACGCAGTATTTT
TRBJ1-1 | TRBV12-5 | - | - | CASAERGTEAFF | TGTGCTAGTGCCGAGCGAGGCACTGAAGCTTTCTTT
TRBJ1-4 | TRBV29-1 | few | TRBD1 | CSVRTGYEKLFF | TGCAGCGTCCGGACAGGGTACGAAAAACTGTTTTTT
TRBJ1-2 | TRBV19 | - | - | CASSISPLYGYTF | TGTGCCAGTAGTATCTCTCCTCTCTATGGCTACACCTTC
TRBJ1-1 | TRBV13 | few | TRBD1 | CATQGDTEAFF | TGTGCCACACAGGGGGACACTGAAGCTTTCTTT
TRBJ2-3 | TRBV20-1 | few | TRBD2 | CSARGTGLGSTDTQYF | TGCAGTGCTAGAGGTACAGGACTAGGGAGCACAGATACGCAGTATTTT
TRBJ2-3 | TRBV5-1 | - | TRBD1 | CASSAGTGFPDTQYF | TGCGCCAGCAGCGCCGGGACAGGTTTTCCAGATACGCAGTATTTT
TRBJ2-5 | TRBV13 | - | - | CASSFSGAGETQYF | TGTGCCAGCAGCTTTTCCGGGGCCGGAGAGACCCAGTACTTC
TRBJ2-1 | TRBV19 | few | TRBD2 | CASTSPAGDRYEQFF | TGTGCCAGTACGAGCCCAGCGGGAGATAGGTATGAGCAGTTCTTC
TRBJ1-1 | TRBV9 | many | - | CASSVRATPMNTEAFF | TGTGCCAGCAGCGTTAGGGCTACCCCAATGAACACTGAAGCTTTCTTT